A selection of T cell receptor beta chains follows, all from one sample in a study of shared T cell receptors in the human thymus. Profiled with immunoSEQ multiplex PCR; TCRdb holds only in-frame clones, not every one. The sample lists about 500,000 clones, 75% to 80% seen once, with around 0.013% in the top ten. Separately, the same data were catalogued under a study of human thymus T cells.

Material for sequencing was thymocytes. The receptors derive from a boy under three years old with a congenital heart defect. CDR3s leave out the opening cysteine and the closing phenylalanine or tryptophan. The order of the fields is V gene, CDR3 length, CDR3 protein.

TRBV29-1 10 SVEVVRGRLF
TRBV7-9 16 ASSLEGVRRGEGYEQY
TRBV6-5 10 ACDPTDYEQY
TRBV5-4 12 ASSFRDRHYEQY
TRBV4-1 14 ASSQETGGSTDTQY
TRBV18 16 ASSPGTPRGYSNQPQH
TRBV4-2 15 ASSLYLAEHSYNEQF
TRBV4-3 13 ASSQDRGSGNTIY
TRBV27 12 ASSPRPSVETQY
TRBV7-2 13 ASSSALWSTGELF
TRBV5-1 13 ASSYKARGGETQY
TRBV21-1 12 ASSKIRLNQPQH
TRBV5-6 12 ASSLAYSWYGYT
TRBV30 16 AWSDPRTGPLAKNIQY
TRBV7-2 15 ASSLRAQGGNTGELF
TRBV5-6 12 ASSSRDSNYEQY
TRBV21-1 16 ASSKAQQGKEGNQPQH
TRBV4-3 13 ASSHETSGIDEQY
TRBV4-1 14 ASSQWNGQVNEKLF
TRBV10-3 11 AISVLGPGELF